This T cell receptor (beta chain) was observed in a study of cytomegalovirus exposure and HLA in healthy donors. The study, taken as a whole, reports: The study reported that TCR beta sequences accurately predicted HLA-A and HLA-B alleles in most subjects.

This clone was counted a few times. The antigen remains unidentified. Researchers ran the PCR with 60 Vbeta and 13 Jbeta primers. Profiled with immunoSEQ multiplex PCR; TCRdb holds only in-frame clones, not every one. This sample carries about 180,000 clones, approximately 84% of them seen once, and the ten largest clones take more than 1.1%. Donors likely had unrecorded immune exposures despite being nominally healthy when sampled. CDR1 and CDR2 (germline): SGHDT, YYEEEE. The CDR3 contains 14 residues. The V gene end was trimmed by 0 bases and the J gene end by 1 base; junction bases not matched to a gene: 0.

The sequence was obtained from a girl aged 5 to 17 in good health and CMV-seropositive. The chain is built from TRBV5-6 and TRBJ1-1; TRBD1 matches 7 bases. Sequenced input: PBMCs. The DNA for the CDR3 is TGTGCCAGCAGCTTGGACAGGGGGAACACTGAAGCTTTCTTT. Amino acid sequence: CASSLDRGNTEAFF. The whole variable domain, remainder taken from reference TRBV5-6 and TRBJ1-1, is DAGVTQSPTHLIKTRGQQVTLRCSPKSGHDTVSWYQQALGQGPQFIFQYYEEEERQRGNFPDRFSGHQFPNYSSELNVNALLLGDSALYLCASSLDRGNTEAFFGQGTRLTVV.